The clone carrying this T cell receptor beta chain was recorded a few times. The data were taken from a study of blood T cell repertoires in COVID-19. Original processing notes: Scientists estimated how many nucleated cells there were by amplifying reference gene primers. TCRdb keeps only in-frame clones here, not all; method: immunoSEQ multiplex PCR. From that table come the V and J calls and clone size; the DNA was used to work out D and trimming. The table shows around 270,000 clones, with 84% occurring only once. The CDR3 is 14 residues long. J was trimmed by 5 bases and V by 3 bases; bases with no gene match: 6. Germline lookup yields CDR1 SGHTA and CDR2 FQGNSA.

This sequence originates from a woman in her thirties or forties who had recovered from COVID-19. The sample taken for sequencing was peripheral blood. The chain couples TRBV7-2 to TRBJ2-7, with 8 bases identical to TRBD2. The CDR3 nucleotides read TGTGCCAGCAGCTTCGCGGGGGGCCGGAACGAGCAGTACTTC. It is translated as CASSFAGGRNEQYF.